These T cell receptor beta chains were read from a single sample in a study of beta chain features in type 1 diabetes. Some clones are missing from TCRdb's copy, which holds only in-frame ones; the method was immunoSEQ multiplex PCR. The table records hundreds of thousands of clones, about 29% of them present only once. Input material: naive CD4+ T cells from blood. The receptor source for this set is a man between 18 and 35 years old in good health. The CDR3 runs from the conserved cysteine through the conserved F or W. The order of the fields is D gene, V gene, clone size, J gene, CDR3 protein, CDR3 DNA. D genes are given only for firm matches. Clone size is shown for a subset of rows, as once, few, many or a class of expanded clone.

d_gene: TRBD1
v_gene: TRBV28
abundance: few
j_gene: TRBJ1-2
CDR3aa: CASNDRANYGYTF
CDR3nt: TGTGCCAGCAATGACAGGGCGAACTATGGCTACACCTTC

d_gene: -
v_gene: TRBV29-1
abundance: -
j_gene: TRBJ2-5
CDR3aa: CSARDFLETQYF
CDR3nt: TGCAGCGCCCGGGACTTTTTAGAGACCCAGTACTTC

d_gene: -
v_gene: TRBV19
abundance: -
j_gene: TRBJ1-1
CDR3aa: CASSIIGKNTEAFF
CDR3nt: TGTGCCAGTAGTATTATCGGGAAGAACACTGAAGCTTTCTTT

d_gene: -
v_gene: TRBV28
abundance: few
j_gene: TRBJ2-5
CDR3aa: CASSLWQETQYF
CDR3nt: TGTGCCAGCAGTTTATGGCAAGAGACCCAGTACTTC

d_gene: -
v_gene: TRBV27
abundance: -
j_gene: TRBJ2-5
CDR3aa: CASSLSRQPQETQYF
CDR3nt: TGTGCCAGCAGTTTATCCCGACAGCCTCAAGAGACCCAGTACTTC

d_gene: -
v_gene: TRBV11-2
abundance: -
j_gene: TRBJ2-7
CDR3aa: CASSKTIYEQYF
CDR3nt: TGTGCCAGCAGCAAAACTATCTACGAGCAGTACTTC

d_gene: -
v_gene: TRBV7-2
abundance: -
j_gene: TRBJ2-5
CDR3aa: CASSLVRQETQYF
CDR3nt: TGTGCCAGCAGCTTAGTGAGACAAGAGACCCAGTACTTC

d_gene: -
v_gene: TRBV11-2
abundance: -
j_gene: TRBJ2-7
CDR3aa: CASSEGRRENYEQYF
CDR3nt: TGTGCCAGCAGCGAAGGACGGAGAGAGAACTACGAGCAGTACTTC

d_gene: TRBD1
v_gene: TRBV5-1
abundance: -
j_gene: TRBJ2-6
CDR3aa: CASSHIQGAYGANVLTF
CDR3nt: TGCGCCAGCAGCCATATACAGGGGGCGTATGGGGCCAACGTCCTGACTTTC

d_gene: TRBD2
v_gene: TRBV13
abundance: -
j_gene: TRBJ2-1
CDR3aa: CASSRPWTSGKNEQFF
CDR3nt: TGTGCCAGCAGTCGACCTTGGACTAGCGGGAAAAATGAGCAGTTCTTC

d_gene: -
v_gene: TRBV5-1
abundance: few
j_gene: TRBJ2-5
CDR3aa: CASSLGTLQQETQYF
CDR3nt: TGCGCCAGCAGCTTGGGCACTCTCCAGCAGGAGACCCAGTACTTC

d_gene: -
v_gene: TRBV9
abundance: -
j_gene: TRBJ2-7
CDR3aa: CASSVGTLYEQYF
CDR3nt: TGTGCCAGCAGCGTCGGGACGCTATACGAGCAGTACTTC

d_gene: -
v_gene: TRBV7-2
abundance: few
j_gene: TRBJ2-5
CDR3aa: CASSSAPPETQYF
CDR3nt: TGTGCCAGCAGCTCTGCGCCCCCAGAGACCCAGTACTTC

d_gene: -
v_gene: TRBV30
abundance: -
j_gene: TRBJ2-7
CDR3aa: CAWSVRTRYNYEQYF
CDR3nt: TGTGCCTGGAGTGTACGCACTAGGTACAACTACGAGCAGTACTTC

d_gene: TRBD1
v_gene: TRBV30
abundance: -
j_gene: TRBJ2-4
CDR3aa: CAWSEGGPPWIQYF
CDR3nt: TGTGCCTGGAGTGAAGGGGGCCCCCCTTGGATTCAGTACTTC

d_gene: TRBD1
v_gene: TRBV30
abundance: -
j_gene: TRBJ2-1
CDR3aa: CACDRARSYNEQFF
CDR3nt: TGTGCCTGTGACAGGGCCCGCTCCTACAATGAGCAGTTCTTC

d_gene: TRBD2
v_gene: TRBV5-1
abundance: few
j_gene: TRBJ2-1
CDR3aa: CASSSLAGRVEQFF
CDR3nt: TGCGCCAGCAGCTCACTAGCGGGAAGGGTTGAGCAGTTCTTC

d_gene: TRBD1
v_gene: TRBV7-8
abundance: -
j_gene: TRBJ2-5
CDR3aa: CASSLERSGQGVETQYF
CDR3nt: TGTGCCAGCAGCTTAGAACGGAGCGGACAGGGAGTGGAGACCCAGTACTTC

d_gene: -
v_gene: TRBV7-2
abundance: -
j_gene: TRBJ2-1
CDR3aa: CASSFRRAREYEQFF
CDR3nt: TGTGCCAGCAGCTTCAGGCGGGCGAGGGAGTATGAGCAGTTCTTC

d_gene: -
v_gene: TRBV7-9
abundance: -
j_gene: TRBJ2-1
CDR3aa: CASSLVANEQFF
CDR3nt: TGTGCCAGCAGCTTAGTGGCAAATGAGCAGTTCTTC

d_gene: TRBD1
v_gene: TRBV10-3
abundance: few
j_gene: TRBJ1-5
CDR3aa: CAISPDREGQPQHF
CDR3nt: TGTGCCATCAGCCCCGACAGGGAGGGGCAGCCCCAGCATTTT

d_gene: -
v_gene: TRBV7-2
abundance: -
j_gene: TRBJ2-7
CDR3aa: CASSFTSPPYEQYF
CDR3nt: TGTGCCAGCAGCTTTACGAGCCCGCCCTACGAGCAGTACTTC

d_gene: TRBD2
v_gene: TRBV9
abundance: -
j_gene: TRBJ2-1
CDR3aa: CASSVYPAGTLRNEQFF
CDR3nt: TGTGCCAGCAGCGTATACCCAGCGGGAACTCTCCGGAATGAGCAGTTCTTC

d_gene: TRBD2
v_gene: TRBV30
abundance: -
j_gene: TRBJ2-5
CDR3aa: CAWTRGEGRETQYF
CDR3nt: TGTGCCTGGACCCGGGGGGAAGGCCGGGAGACCCAGTACTTC

d_gene: TRBD1
v_gene: TRBV29-1
abundance: -
j_gene: TRBJ2-2
CDR3aa: CSVPRGGTGATGELFF
CDR3nt: TGCAGCGTGCCTAGAGGCGGGACAGGGGCCACCGGGGAGCTGTTTTTT

d_gene: -
v_gene: TRBV7-9
abundance: -
j_gene: TRBJ2-3
CDR3aa: CASSLVTGSTDTQYF
CDR3nt: TGTGCCAGCAGCTTAGTGACGGGGAGCACAGATACGCAGTATTTT

d_gene: -
v_gene: TRBV20-1
abundance: once
j_gene: TRBJ2-5
CDR3aa: CSAKLGETQYF
CDR3nt: TGCAGTGCTAAATTAGGAGAGACCCAGTACTTC

d_gene: -
v_gene: TRBV25-1
abundance: -
j_gene: TRBJ2-1
CDR3aa: CASSDGDINEQFF
CDR3nt: TGTGCCAGCAGTGACGGAGACATCAATGAGCAGTTCTTC

d_gene: TRBD2
v_gene: TRBV29-1
abundance: few
j_gene: TRBJ2-3
CDR3aa: CSVQGTSGTDTQYF
CDR3nt: TGCAGCGTTCAAGGGACTAGCGGGACTGATACGCAGTATTTT

d_gene: TRBD2
v_gene: TRBV15
abundance: few
j_gene: TRBJ2-1
CDR3aa: CATSGWASGRPRNEQFF
CDR3nt: TGTGCCACCAGCGGCTGGGCTAGCGGGAGACCTCGAAATGAGCAGTTCTTC

d_gene: -
v_gene: TRBV23-1
abundance: few
j_gene: TRBJ1-4
CDR3aa: CASNLPGLNEKLFF
CDR3nt: TGCGCCAGCAACCTACCGGGTCTTAATGAAAAACTGTTTTTT

d_gene: -
v_gene: TRBV9
abundance: -
j_gene: TRBJ1-1
CDR3aa: CASSVQGEMNTEAFF
CDR3nt: TGTGCCAGCAGCGTACAGGGCGAGATGAACACTGAAGCTTTCTTT

d_gene: -
v_gene: TRBV7-2
abundance: few
j_gene: TRBJ2-7
CDR3aa: CASSLVSTSSYEQYF
CDR3nt: TGTGCCAGCAGCTTAGTGTCGACCAGCTCCTACGAGCAGTACTTC

d_gene: TRBD1
v_gene: TRBV19
abundance: -
j_gene: TRBJ2-4
CDR3aa: CASSIGQGQYF
CDR3nt: TGTGCCAGTAGTATCGGACAGGGTCAGTACTTC

d_gene: TRBD2
v_gene: TRBV2
abundance: -
j_gene: TRBJ2-1
CDR3aa: CASSVTSGAKVEQFF
CDR3nt: TGTGCCAGCAGCGTAACTAGCGGAGCTAAGGTGGAGCAGTTCTTC

d_gene: TRBD2
v_gene: TRBV7-2
abundance: -
j_gene: TRBJ2-5
CDR3aa: CASSLQSLAGGTETQYF
CDR3nt: TGTGCCAGCAGCCTCCAAAGCCTAGCGGGAGGAACGGAGACCCAGTACTTC

d_gene: -
v_gene: TRBV6-5
abundance: -
j_gene: TRBJ2-3
CDR3aa: CAISESIDDTQYF
CDR3nt: TGTGCCATCAGTGAGTCGATTGACGATACGCAGTATTTT

d_gene: -
v_gene: TRBV18
abundance: -
j_gene: TRBJ1-1
CDR3aa: CASSREHMNTEAFF
CDR3nt: TGTGCCAGCTCCCGCGAACACATGAACACTGAAGCTTTCTTT

d_gene: TRBD1
v_gene: TRBV29-1
abundance: -
j_gene: TRBJ2-7
CDR3aa: CSVVGQGAYEQYF
CDR3nt: TGCAGCGTTGTGGGACAGGGGGCCTACGAGCAGTACTTC

d_gene: -
v_gene: TRBV30
abundance: -
j_gene: TRBJ1-2
CDR3aa: CALDGPPAF
CDR3nt: TGTGCCTTGGACGGGCCCCCGGCCTTC

d_gene: -
v_gene: TRBV30
abundance: -
j_gene: TRBJ2-3
CDR3aa: CAWSEGQGTDTQYF
CDR3nt: TGTGCCTGGAGTGAGGGACAAGGCACAGATACGCAGTATTTT

d_gene: -
v_gene: TRBV5-1
abundance: -
j_gene: TRBJ2-1
CDR3aa: CASSFGGPNEQFF
CDR3nt: TGCGCCAGCAGCTTCGGGGGTCCCAATGAGCAGTTCTTC

d_gene: TRBD2
v_gene: TRBV7-2
abundance: few
j_gene: TRBJ2-1
CDR3aa: CASSFGTSGYNEQFF
CDR3nt: TGTGCCAGCAGCTTCGGGACTAGCGGTTACAATGAGCAGTTCTTC

d_gene: -
v_gene: TRBV30
abundance: -
j_gene: TRBJ1-3
CDR3aa: CAYVPGSFIPGNTIYF
CDR3nt: TGTGCCTACGTTCCCGGGAGCTTCATCCCTGGAAACACCATATATTTT

d_gene: TRBD1
v_gene: TRBV5-4
abundance: -
j_gene: TRBJ1-1
CDR3aa: CASSGRTGNTEAFF
CDR3nt: TGTGCCAGCAGCGGTCGGACAGGGAACACTGAAGCTTTCTTT